The T cell receptor (beta chain) under discussion was sequenced for a study of blood T cell repertoires in COVID-19. This CDR3 is built from 16 residues. The trim removed 4 bases at V and 4 bases at J, leaving 9 bases unmatched. The germline gives CDR1 SGDLS, CDR2 YYNGEE. The table came from immunoSEQ multiplex PCR; TCRdb's copy has only in-frame clones and leaves some out. The data hold some 320,000 clones, with around 88% observed a single time. The sequenced material came from peripheral blood. The sequence was collected from a woman aged 25 to 39 who had recovered from COVID-19. V and J are TRBV9 and TRBJ1-1; 11 nucleotides match TRBD1. Here the CDR3 reads CASSPGQGGSGTEAFF. As DNA, the CDR3 is TGTGCCAGCAGCCCGGGACAGGGGGGATCTGGCACTGAAGCTTTCTTT.